This T cell receptor (beta chain) was observed in a study of T cells in Graves' hyperthyroidism and ophthalmopathy. For the study at large: Peripheral blood was acquired at first diagnosis, ahead of any therapy whatsoever.

Whole-study findings and limits: Appearing also in blood were most of the thyroid clonotypes expanded above 0.001.

Patients with uncontrolled infections, other autoimmune diseases, pregnancy or lactation were excluded. With regard to this clonotype: Its specificity is unknown.

Germline V gives CDR1 KGHSH, CDR2 LQKENI. The CDR3 runs 14 residues. V lost 7 bases to trimming and J lost 5 bases; unmatched junction nucleotides: 10. Amplification of TCR beta CDR3 regions was performed using RNA transcripts as template. Researchers ran a first-round RT-PCR on the TCR CDR3 using the HTBI primer set. TCRdb reprocessed the multiplex PCR reads with MiXCR, giving one entry per CDR3 protein. There are 330,000 or so distinct CDR3 sequences in the sample; about 19% occur only once, and less than 45% lies in the top ten. V and J are TRBV18 and TRBJ2-7; TRBD2 matches at 8 bases. The sample taken for sequencing was blood. The sequence was collected from a man between 45 and 60 years old with Graves' ophthalmopathy. CDR3 loop: CASCCPGGPDEQYF. CDR3 in DNA: TGTGCCAGCTGTTGTCCGGGAGGGCCCGACGAGCAGTACTTC.